This is a list of T cell receptor beta chains from one sample in a study of blood T cell repertoires in COVID-19. Clones were read by immunoSEQ multiplex PCR, and TCRdb kept only the in-frame ones, dropping some. In the table there are around 170,000 clones, roughly 90% of which are singletons. The sequencing input was peripheral blood. Receptors originate from a man aged 60 to 75 with acute or convalescent COVID-19. The CDR3 runs from the conserved cysteine through the conserved F or W. A D gene is named only where the DNA matches it firmly. Only some rows state a clone size, as once, few, many or a class for expanded clones.

-	TRBV6-5	-	TRBJ1-3	TGTGCCAGCAGTCCCCGGGGGGTGAACACCATATATTTT	CASSPRGVNTIYF
-	TRBV18	-	TRBJ1-2	TGTGCCAGCTCAAATGGACGGGGGTATGGCTACACCTTC	CASSNGRGYGYTF
few	TRBV2	TRBD1	TRBJ2-7	TGTGCCAGCAAACGACAGGGTCCGAGACAGTACTTC	CASKRQGPRQYF
-	TRBV7-2	-	TRBJ2-1	TGTGCCAGCAGCTTTTTGGAGCGAGGCATCAATGAGCAGTTCTTC	CASSFLERGINEQFF
-	TRBV20-1	-	TRBJ1-1	TGCAGTGCGGACAGCCACACTGAAGCTTTCTTT	CSADSHTEAFF
-	TRBV6-2/TRBV6-3	-	TRBJ1-3	TGTGCCAGCAGTTACCGGGGGATCGACACCATATATTTT	CASSYRGIDTIYF
-	TRBV7-2	-	TRBJ1-6	TGTGCCAGCAGCCAGCGACAGGTCTCCTATAATTCACCCCTCCACTTT	CASSQRQVSYNSPLHF
-	TRBV5-4	-	TRBJ2-7	TGTGCCAGCAGCTCCGGGGGGCCATTCTACGAGCAGTACTTC	CASSSGGPFYEQYF
-	TRBV30	TRBD1	TRBJ1-6	TGTGCCTGGACAGGGGGACAGTCACCCCTCCACTTT	CAWTGGQSPLHF
-	TRBV24-1	-	TRBJ2-1	TGTGCCACCAGTACTCTCGGGGGATCCTACAATGAGCAGTTCTTC	CATSTLGGSYNEQFF
-	TRBV18	-	TRBJ2-1	TGTGCCAGCTCACCACTCTCAAGCGGAGGGATTTACAATGAGCAGTTCTTC	CASSPLSSGGIYNEQFF
once	TRBV5-1	-	TRBJ2-1	TGCGCCAGCAGCTTGGCCAATACAGCGGGCAATGAGCAGTTCTTC	CASSLANTAGNEQFF
-	TRBV6-5	-	TRBJ1-6	TGTGCCAGCAGTCTACCCCGGGGGCCCCTCCACTTT	CASSLPRGPLHF
-	TRBV14	-	TRBJ2-3	TGTGCCAGCAGCCAAGTGGGTAGCTACACAGATACGCAGTATTTT	CASSQVGSYTDTQYF
-	TRBV6-6	-	TRBJ1-4	TGTGCCAGCAGTCACCGGACAGTTAATGAAAAACTGTTTTTT	CASSHRTVNEKLFF
-	TRBV4-2	TRBD1	TRBJ1-5	TGTGCCAGCAGCCATGGACAGGGGCGGACTACCCAGCCCCAGCATTTT	CASSHGQGRTTQPQHF
-	TRBV29-1	TRBD1	TRBJ1-2	TGCAGCACTGGGACAGGGGGAGCAGGCTACACCTTC	CSTGTGGAGYTF
-	TRBV11-2	TRBD1	TRBJ2-2	TGTGCCAGCAGCTCCAACAGGGGGCGAGGAATTGCCGGGGAGCTGTTTTTT	CASSSNRGRGIAGELFF
few	TRBV19	-	TRBJ1-3	TGTGCCAGTTCGAGAGGCCGAGTCTTTGAGGGCACCATATATTTT	CASSRGRVFEGTIYF
-	TRBV3-1/TRBV3-2	-	TRBJ1-1	TGTGCCAGCAGCCAACAGGGCTCGAACACTGAAGCTTTCTTT	CASSQQGSNTEAFF
-	TRBV4-2	-	TRBJ2-1	TGTGCCAGCAGCCAACGTCTAGAGCAGTTCTTC	CASSQRLEQFF
-	TRBV7-9	TRBD1	TRBJ1-2	TGTGCCAGCAGCTGGGGGACAGGGATAGTGGATGGCTACACCTTC	CASSWGTGIVDGYTF
-	TRBV5-5	-	TRBJ1-1	TGTGCCAGCAGCTTGCGGGGGGACGGACTAATGAACACTGAAGCTTTCTTT	CASSLRGDGLMNTEAFF
-	TRBV5-1	-	TRBJ1-2	TGCGCCAGCAGCTTAACCACAGGGCCACTTAACTATGGCTACACCTTC	CASSLTTGPLNYGYTF
-	TRBV10-1	TRBD1	TRBJ1-5	TGCGCCAGCAGGACCGGGACAGGGGGCCCAAGCTCCAATCAGCCCCAGCATTTT	CASRTGTGGPSSNQPQHF
-	TRBV19	-	TRBJ1-2	TGTGCCAGTAGTGCCTGGGAGACAACACCGATAACTAACTATGGCTACACCTTC	CASSAWETTPITNYGYTF
few	TRBV15	TRBD1	TRBJ1-1	TGTGCCACCAGCTTCAGGACAGGAATGAACACTGAAGCTTTCTTT	CATSFRTGMNTEAFF
few	TRBV4-1	-	TRBJ1-6	TGCGCCAGCAGCCAAGATCGGGATTCACCCCTCCACTTT	CASSQDRDSPLHF
-	TRBV30	-	TRBJ1-1	TGTGCCTGGAGTCAACAGGGCTACACTGAAGCTTTCTTT	CAWSQQGYTEAFF
-	TRBV9	-	TRBJ2-2	TGTGCCAGCAGTAAGACTTCGAACACCGGGGAGCTGTTTTTT	CASSKTSNTGELFF
-	TRBV6-2/TRBV6-3	-	TRBJ2-3	TGTGCCAGCAGTTACCCCGCAGTTACGACGCAGTATTTT	CASSYPAVTTQYF
-	TRBV6-4	-	TRBJ1-1	TGTGCCCCCAGCGAGATTATGAACACTGAAGCTTTCTTT	CAPSEIMNTEAFF
-	TRBV5-4	TRBD1	TRBJ1-2	TGTGCCAGCAGCGTTTACAGGGGATATGGCTACACCTTC	CASSVYRGYGYTF
-	TRBV7-8	TRBD1	TRBJ1-2	TGTGCCAGCAGCTTACGGGGACAGGGCTCCGGCTACACCTTC	CASSLRGQGSGYTF
-	TRBV11-2	-	TRBJ2-3	TGTGCCAGCAGCTTAGAAGGGCGGGGTACAGATACGCAGTATTTT	CASSLEGRGTDTQYF
few	TRBV18	TRBD1	TRBJ1-5	TGTGCCAGCTCACCGGGACAGATTAGCAATCAGCCCCAGCATTTT	CASSPGQISNQPQHF
-	TRBV3-1/TRBV3-2	-	TRBJ2-5	TGTGCCAGCATATCCCTCCCGGGACTCCGGGGAAAAGAGACCCAGTACTTC	CASISLPGLRGKETQYF
-	TRBV3-1/TRBV3-2	TRBD1	TRBJ2-1	TGTGCCAGCAGCCTTGGGACAGGCGCCTACAATGAGCAGTTCTTC	CASSLGTGAYNEQFF
-	TRBV7-9	-	TRBJ1-4	TGTGCCAGCAGCTCCCAGTGGGGCAATGAAAAACTGTTTTTT	CASSSQWGNEKLFF
once	TRBV30	TRBD2	TRBJ2-3	TGTGCCTGGGACGGACTAGCGGGGGGCCGAACGCAGTATTTT	CAWDGLAGGRTQYF
-	TRBV7-9	-	TRBJ2-2	TGTGCCAGCAGCTTTGGGCCGGTGGCCGGGGAGCTGTTTTTT	CASSFGPVAGELFF
-	TRBV12-5	TRBD1	TRBJ2-7	TGTGCTAGTGGTTTGGTACAGGGGGGCTCCTACGAGCAGTACTTC	CASGLVQGGSYEQYF
-	TRBV10-3	-	TRBJ2-1	TGTGCCACCCGGGGGAGCTCCTACAATGAGCAGTTCTTC	CATRGSSYNEQFF
-	TRBV2	TRBD1	TRBJ1-2	TGTGCCAGCAGATACAGCCTACCCGTTAGGGGGCCCAACTATGGCTACACCTTC	CASRYSLPVRGPNYGYTF
-	TRBV3-1/TRBV3-2	TRBD1	TRBJ2-3	TGTGCCAGCTCCCGGGACAGGCGCACAGATACGCAGTATTTT	CASSRDRRTDTQYF
few	TRBV5-1	TRBD1	TRBJ1-1	TGCGCCAGCAGCCCTCGACAGGGGGCATCCACTGAAGCTTTCTTT	CASSPRQGASTEAFF
-	TRBV6-1	-	TRBJ1-2	TGTGCCAGCAGTGAAATGGCGGCTAAACTCAACTATGGCTACACCTTC	CASSEMAAKLNYGYTF
-	TRBV25-1	-	TRBJ2-7	TGTGCCAGCAGCCCCAGGGGATACAAGTCCTACGAGCAGTACTTC	CASSPRGYKSYEQYF
once	TRBV5-4	-	TRBJ1-1	TGTGCCAGCAGCCTGGGCGATACGGGAGCTTTCTTT	CASSLGDTGAFF
-	TRBV4-1	-	TRBJ1-6	TGCGCCAGCAGCCAAGAGAGATATTCACCCCTCCACTTT	CASSQERYSPLHF